This TCR beta chain was identified during a study of cytomegalovirus exposure and HLA in healthy donors. General study findings and limits: The tendency of first-cohort TCR clusters to co-occur in the 120 or so validation repertoires was the finding of a later analysis. For cytomegalovirus status, the classifier reportedly gave diagnoses with high specificity and sensitivity.

The assay was immunoSEQ multiplex PCR, and TCRdb's table has in-frame clones only and misses some. The sample carries 200,000 to 300,000 clones, 75% to 90% recorded once. Points on this clone: Its target is not known.

The CDR3 has 15 residues. Germline CDR1 MNHNS, CDR2 SASEGT. Trimming removed 5 bases from V and 4 bases from J; junction bases left unmatched: 6. The sequenced sample was PBMCs. The chain combines TRBV6-1 with TRBJ2-1, with TRBD1 matching 9 bases. This clonotype originated in a woman aged 25 to 45 in good health and CMV-seropositive. The CDR3 nucleotides are TGTGCCAGCAGTCCGGGACAGGGAATTTACAATGAGCAGTTCTTC. Residues: CASSPGQGIYNEQFF.